One sample yielded the 32 T cell receptor beta chains listed below, sequenced in a study of blood T cell repertoires in COVID-19. TCRdb's table, derived via immunoSEQ multiplex PCR, lists solely in-frame clones and lacks some. The table records over 200,000 clones, approximately 87% of them present only once. Sequences were obtained from peripheral blood. The receptors were gathered from a woman aged 50 to 65 with acute or convalescent COVID-19.

The rearrangement joins TRBV19 to TRBJ1-5; D is uncertain. Looked up from germline, CDR1 is LNHDA and CDR2 is SQIVND (reference sequence). This CDR3 has 11 residues. V was trimmed by 6 bases and J by 6 bases, leaving 6 bases between them. CDR3 amino acids: CASRSGQPQHF. CDR3 DNA: TGTGCCAGTAGGAGCGGTCAGCCCCAGCATTTT.

This rearrangement joins TRBV27 to TRBJ2-5, with unresolved D. V lost 6 bases and J 5 bases, leaving 13 bases between the germline ends. The CDR3 runs to 13 residues. CDR1 is MNHEY, CDR2 SMNVEV, per germline (reference sequence). In nucleotides, the CDR3 is TGTGCCAGCAGCCAACTGCGATGGGAGACCCAGTACTTC. It is translated as CASSQLRWETQYF.

J is TRBJ2-7 and V is TRBV9; 11 bases align to TRBD2. V lost 3 bases to trimming and J lost 1 base; unmatched junction nucleotides: 3. This CDR3 has 15 amino acids. Germline V CDR1 and CDR2: SGDLS, YYNGEE. The CDR3 bases are TGTGCCAGCAGCGCGGGACTAGCGGTTTCCTACGAGCAGTACTTC. Translated, it gives CASSAGLAVSYEQYF. Looking up the rest from reference TRBV9 and TRBJ2-7 gives the full variable domain: DSGVTQTPKHLITATGQRVTLRCSPRSGDLSVYWYQQSLDQGLQFLIQYYNGEERAKGNILERFSAQQFPDLHSELNLSSLELGDSALYFCASSAGLAVSYEQYFGPGTRLTVT.

The gene calls are TRBV19 and TRBJ2-3; no firm D call. The CDR3 runs 14 residues. Germline V gives CDR1 LNHDA, CDR2 SQIVND (reference sequence). Trimming left V 8 bases short and J 1 base short, with 13 bases between. The DNA of the CDR3 is TGTGCCAGTCGATCCTTGAGCGGCACAGATACGCAGTATTTT. Translation: CASRSLSGTDTQYF.

For this clone: Sequence at one end of the junction differs from germline and may be a read error. The chain carries TRBV28 and TRBJ2-7, with 13 bases that match TRBD2. The length of the CDR3 is 17 residues. From germline, CDR1 is MDHEN and CDR2 SYDVKM. The CDR3 spells CASSVSSPGLAGDRDNF. DNA for the CDR3: TGTGCCAGCAGTGTATCGAGCCCAGGACTAGCGGGAGACAGGGACAACTTC.

The chain combines TRBV24-1 with TRBJ2-1; a weak D match, TRBD2 (5 bases). The CDR3 covers 13 residues. Germline CDR1 reads KGHDR; CDR2 reads SFDVKD. Trimming stripped 6 bases from V and 9 bases from J, with 14 bases between. DNA of the CDR3: TGTGCCACCAGTCAGGACTTCCACCCTGAGCAGTTCTTC. It yields the protein CATSQDFHPEQFF.

The chain is built from TRBV19 and TRBJ2-4; 11 positions agree with TRBD2. The ends lost 5 bases at V and 0 bases at J; junction bases unmatched: 3. The CDR3 covers 16 residues. Per the germline V gene, CDR1 is LNHDA and CDR2 is SQIVND (reference sequence). The chain's CDR3 is CASSSGLAGAKNIQYF. CDR3 DNA: TGTGCCAGTAGTTCCGGACTAGCGGGAGCCAAAAACATTCAGTACTTC.

This clone was seen just once. The chain couples TRBV7-9 to TRBJ2-1, with TRBD2 identical over 11 bases. Germline V gene data show CDR1 as SEHNR and CDR2 as FQNEAQ (reference sequence). The trim removed 6 bases at V and 4 bases at J, leaving 5 bases unmatched. CDR3 length equals 15 residues. CDR3 sequence (DNA): TGTGCCAGCAGACGGCGACTAGCGGGGTACAATGAGCAGTTCTTC. The encoded protein is CASRRRLAGYNEQFF.

The chain has TRBV25-1 and TRBJ1-2; D uncertain. This CDR3 contains 13 residues. Trimming stripped 6 bases from V and 9 bases from J, with 17 bases between. The germline CDR1 and CDR2 sequences are MGHDK and SYGVNS. The CDR3 here is CASRWAAAERYTF. The CDR3 nucleotides read TGTGCCAGCAGGTGGGCAGCGGCGGAGCGCTACACCTTC.

The chain recombines TRBV29-1 with TRBJ1-1; 10 positions agree with TRBD1. The J segment lost 11 bases and the V segment lost 3 bases, leaving 6 bases of the junction unmatched. This CDR3 comprises 12 residues. Germline V gives CDR1 SQVTM, CDR2 ANQGSEA. The CDR3 region has the DNA TGCAGCGTTGACCCGACAGGGGGCTTTGCTTTCTTT. Protein product: CSVDPTGGFAFF.

This chain joins TRBV7-9 and TRBJ2-5, with D uncertain. V was shortened by 2 bases and J by 1 base, with 11 bases between the two germline ends. The CDR3 has 15 residues. CDR1 is SEHNR, CDR2 FQNEAQ, per germline (reference sequence). The CDR3 spells CASSLSRSFQETQYF. The CDR3 DNA reads TGTGCCAGCAGCTTATCAAGGAGTTTCCAAGAGACCCAGTACTTC.

The CDR3 bases are TGTGCCAGCACCCTCTCTGAGGGTAACACCGGGGAGCTGTTTTTT. Its protein is CASTLSEGNTGELFF. The chain employs TRBV11-3 and TRBJ2-2, with D perhaps TRBD2 (5 bases). The CDR3 spans 15 residues. Germline V lookup: CDR1 SGHNT, CDR2 YENEEA. Trimming left V 7 bases short and J 2 bases short, with 14 bases between.

The V call is TRBV11-2, the J call TRBJ2-7, with D perhaps TRBD1 (5 bases). Germline loops: CDR1 SGHAT, CDR2 FQNNGV. Trimming stripped 1 base from V and 2 bases from J, with 9 bases between. The CDR3 consists of 14 residues. This CDR3 reads CASSLGRVAYEQYF. The CDR3 DNA is TGTGCCAGCAGCTTAGGCAGGGTTGCCTACGAGCAGTACTTC.

The chain links TRBV6-1 to TRBJ1-2, with 10 bases aligning to TRBD1. Germline trimming cut 3 bases from V and 13 bases from J; bases unmatched to any gene: 2. Germline CDR1 MNHNS, CDR2 SASEGT. CDR3 length equals 11 residues. The CDR3 DNA sequence: TGTGCCAGCAGTGAGGGACAGGGGATCACCTTC. It encodes CASSEGQGITF.

The chain links TRBV14 to TRBJ1-1, with D uncertain. Germline V CDR1 and CDR2: SGHDN, FVKESK. V lost 1 base and J 4 bases, leaving 7 bases between the germline ends. This CDR3 is built from 13 residues. This CDR3 reads CASSQVSLTEAFF. For the CDR3, the DNA is TGTGCCAGCAGCCAAGTCTCCCTCACTGAAGCTTTCTTT. The whole variable domain, remainder taken from reference TRBV14 and TRBJ1-1, is EAGVTQFPSHSVIEKGQTVTLRCDPISGHDNLYWYRRVMGKEIKFLLHFVKESKQDESGMPNNRFLAERTGGTYSTLKVQPAELEDSGVYFCASSQVSLTEAFFGQGTRLTVV.

J is TRBJ2-3 and V is TRBV9; TRBD2 matches 13 bases. Germline V gene data show CDR1 as SGDLS and CDR2 as YYNGEE. This CDR3 has 16 residues. V lost 0 bases to trimming and J lost 4 bases; unmatched junction nucleotides: 2. CDR3 amino acids: CASSVVLAGGSDTQYF. As DNA, the CDR3 is TGTGCCAGCAGCGTAGTACTAGCGGGAGGGTCAGATACGCAGTATTTT.

This chain connects TRBV20-1 to TRBJ1-1, with D perhaps matching TRBD1 (5 bases). Trimming pared 4 bases from V and 7 bases from J, leaving 7 bases between. The CDR3 length is 10 residues. In germline, CDR1 is DFQATT, CDR2 SNEGSKA (reference sequence). As DNA, the CDR3 is TGCAGTGCTATGGGGCATGAAGCTTTCTTT. Translation gives CSAMGHEAFF.

This clone was seen a few times. The V and J genes are TRBV24-1 and TRBJ1-3; 8 bases align to TRBD1. Germline V CDR1 and CDR2: KGHDR, SFDVKD. CDR3 length: 15 amino acids. The V and J ends lost 2 bases and 3 bases, in that order; junction bases with no gene match: 2. This chain's CDR3 is CATSDSRGHGNTIYF. Here the CDR3 DNA reads TGTGCCACCAGTGATTCCAGGGGGCATGGAAACACCATATATTTT.

The chain uses TRBV7-8 and TRBJ2-7; D unclear. Trimming stripped 5 bases from V and 0 bases from J, with 8 bases between. The CDR3 loop spans 13 amino acids. Germline V gene sequence: CDR1 SGHVS, CDR2 FQNEAQ. The CDR3 bases are TGTGCCAGCAGCCCGGTTCGCTCCTACGAGCAGTACTTC. Translated, it gives CASSPVRSYEQYF.

The chain joins TRBV4-1 to TRBJ2-7; 10 nucleotides align to TRBD2. The germline V gene encodes CDR1 MGHRA and CDR2 YSYEKL. J gave up 2 bases and V 0 bases, and 7 bases lay outside the gene matches. This CDR3 comprises 17 residues. CDR3 nucleotides: TGCGCCAGCAGCCAAGATCCTAGCGGGAGACCGACCTACGAGCAGTACTTC. Protein sequence: CASSQDPSGRPTYEQYF.

This clone appeared a few times. V gene TRBV6-1 combines with J gene TRBJ1-2; unclear D gene. The germline V and J ends were trimmed by 2 bases and 4 bases, with 8 bases remaining between them. The CDR3 loop spans 13 amino acids. Germline V gene lookup returns CDR1 MNHNS and CDR2 SASEGT. The CDR3 protein is CASSESGSYGYTF. Written as DNA, the CDR3 is TGTGCCAGCAGTGAATCGGGGTCCTATGGCTACACCTTC.

The chain carries TRBV29-1 and TRBJ2-1, with 9 bases identical to TRBD2. V lost 1 base and J lost 3; bases outside the gene matches: 4. CDR1 and CDR2 (germline): SQVTM, ANQGSEA. CDR3 length: 15 amino acids. CDR3 DNA: TGCAGCGTTGAAGGAGGTAGCGGGAGCTACAATGAGCAGTTCTTC. Protein product: CSVEGGSGSYNEQFF.

The chain couples TRBV2 to TRBJ2-7; 14 bases match TRBD2. CDR3 length equals 17 residues. Germline V gives CDR1 SNHLY, CDR2 FYNNEI. V shed 7 bases, J shed 0 bases, and the junction held 8 bases outside the gene matches. The CDR3, as DNA: TGTGCCAGCACCAGACTAGCGGGAGGGTTTAGCTCCTACGAGCAGTACTTC. This encodes CASTRLAGGFSSYEQYF. The whole variable domain, filled in from reference TRBV2 and TRBJ2-7, reads EPEVTQTPSHQVTQMGQEVILRCVPISNHLYFYWYRQILGQKVEFLVSFYNNEISEKSEIFDDQFSVERPDGSNFTLKIRSTKLEDSAMYFCASTRLAGGFSSYEQYFGPGTRLTVT.

This chain joins TRBV5-1 and TRBJ2-3; TRBD1 might be the D (6 bases). V lost 4 bases, J lost 0 bases, and 15 bases lay in between. The germline V gene encodes CDR1 SGHRS and CDR2 YFSETQ. CDR3 length: 16 residues. This CDR3 reads CASSGTGTSSTDTQYF. In DNA, the CDR3 is TGCGCCAGCAGCGGAACCGGGACAAGTAGCACAGATACGCAGTATTTT.

The chain uses TRBV15 and TRBJ1-4, with D possibly TRBD1 on 5 matching bases. V dropped 3 bases and J dropped 7 bases, with 12 bases sitting between them. The CDR3 has 14 residues. The V gene's germline CDR1 is LNHNV and CDR2 YYDKDF (reference sequence). The CDR3 sequence is CATSRGQGGEKLFF. CDR3 nucleotides: TGTGCCACCAGCAGGGGGCAGGGTGGTGAAAAACTGTTTTTT. The complete variable domain, with remaining parts taken from reference TRBV15 and TRBJ1-4, reads DAMVIQNPRYQVTQFGKPVTLSCSQTLNHNVMYWYQQKSSQAPKLLFHYYDKDFNNEADTPDNFQSRRPNTSFCFLDIRSPGLGDTAMYLCATSRGQGGEKLFFGSGTQLSVL.

The chain has TRBV4-3 and TRBJ1-2; D gene ambiguous. Trimming removed 1 base at V and 7 bases at J, with 13 bases between. This CDR3 is built from 14 residues. The germline V gene has CDR1 LGHNA and CDR2 YSLEER. Here the CDR3 DNA reads TGCGCCAGCAGCCAAGGGGAGGGTAGTGGTGGCTACACCTTC. It codes for CASSQGEGSGGYTF.

This sequence joins TRBV11-2 and TRBJ2-5; 7 bases are shared with TRBD1. Germline assignment: CDR1 SGHAT and CDR2 FQNNGV. V shed 0 bases and J 7 bases; nucleotides not matched to a gene: 14. The CDR3 is 17 residues long. CDR3 in amino acids: CASSLDGPRGRGGTQYF. The CDR3 bases are TGTGCCAGCAGCTTAGATGGGCCAAGGGGGCGCGGTGGGACCCAGTACTTC.

The chain recombines TRBV5-1 with TRBJ2-5; TRBD1 aligns across 10 bases. V shed 4 bases and J 5 bases; nucleotides not matched to a gene: 5. The CDR3 is 14 amino acids. CDR1 and CDR2 from the germline V gene are SGHRS and YFSETQ. The CDR3 bases are TGCGCCAGCAGCCAGGACAGGGGGTGGGAGACCCAGTACTTC. Its translation: CASSQDRGWETQYF.

This chain joins TRBV18 and TRBJ2-2, with D maybe TRBD1 (6 bases). This CDR3 is built from 14 residues. Trimming stripped 6 bases from V and 1 base from J, with 9 bases between. CDR1 and CDR2 (germline): KGHSH, LQKENI. The CDR3 bases are TGTGCCAGCTCTCAACAGGGGAACACCGGGGAGCTGTTTTTT. This codes for CASSQQGNTGELFF.

V is TRBV5-1 and J is TRBJ1-1; no clear D gene. Trimming removed 2 bases from V and 4 bases from J, with 9 bases in between. This CDR3 has 13 amino acids. Germline V lookup: CDR1 SGHRS, CDR2 YFSETQ. CDR3 residues: CASSLTVGTEAFF. CDR3 DNA: TGCGCCAGCAGCTTAACAGTAGGCACTGAAGCTTTCTTT.

V gene TRBV9 combines with J gene TRBJ2-1, with 12 bases that match TRBD2. Germline CDR1 and CDR2: SGDLS and YYNGEE. The V gene end was trimmed by 6 bases and the J gene end by 5 bases; junction bases not matched to a gene: 6. This CDR3 has 15 amino acids. CDR3 protein: CASIQRLAGDNEQFF. The CDR3 region has the DNA TGTGCCAGCATCCAAAGACTAGCGGGGGACAATGAGCAGTTCTTC.

This clone was counted a few times. This chain joins TRBV11-1 and TRBJ1-1; D might be TRBD1 (5 bases). Looked up from germline, CDR1 is SGHAT and CDR2 is FQDESV (reference sequence). The CDR3 contains 15 residues. The V gene lost 4 bases and the J gene lost 5 bases, with 17 bases spanning the gap. DNA for the CDR3: TGTGCCAGCAGCTCGGCGGGACTCTCGGGGACTGAAGCTTTCTTT. It specifies CASSSAGLSGTEAFF.